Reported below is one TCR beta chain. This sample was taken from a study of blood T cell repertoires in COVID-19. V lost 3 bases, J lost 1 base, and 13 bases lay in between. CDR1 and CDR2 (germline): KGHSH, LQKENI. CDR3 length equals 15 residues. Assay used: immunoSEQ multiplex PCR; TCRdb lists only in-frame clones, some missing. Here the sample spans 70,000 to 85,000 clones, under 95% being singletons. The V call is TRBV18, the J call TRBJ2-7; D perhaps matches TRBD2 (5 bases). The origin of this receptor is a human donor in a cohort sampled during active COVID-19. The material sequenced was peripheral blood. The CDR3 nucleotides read TGTGCCAGCTCACCCGGGCAGCGGAGGTCCTACGAGCAGTACTTC. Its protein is CASSPGQRRSYEQYF. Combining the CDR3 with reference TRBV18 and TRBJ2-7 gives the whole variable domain NAGVMQNPRHLVRRRGQEARLRCSPMKGHSHVYWYRQLPEEGLKFMVYLQKENIIDESGMPKERFSAEFPKEGPSILRIQQVVRGDSAAYFCASSPGQRRSYEQYFGPGTRLTVT.